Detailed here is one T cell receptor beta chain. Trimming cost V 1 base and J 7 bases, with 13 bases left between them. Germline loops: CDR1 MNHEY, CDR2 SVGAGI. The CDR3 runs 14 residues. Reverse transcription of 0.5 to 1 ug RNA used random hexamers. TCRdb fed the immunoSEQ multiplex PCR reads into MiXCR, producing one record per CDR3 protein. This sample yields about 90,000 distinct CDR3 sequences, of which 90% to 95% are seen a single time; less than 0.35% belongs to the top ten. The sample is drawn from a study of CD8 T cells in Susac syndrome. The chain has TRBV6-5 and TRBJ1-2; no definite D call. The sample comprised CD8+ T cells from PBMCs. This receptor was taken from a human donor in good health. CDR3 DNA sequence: TGTGCCAGCAGTTACTTTCAGAGAGGTTCTGGCTACACCTTC. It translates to CASSYFQRGSGYTF.